This T cell receptor (beta chain) was sequenced for a study of blood T cell repertoires in COVID-19 (dated by TCRdb to the early 2020s). General notes on the study: Collaborator samples came from the United States, Italy and Spain and covered acute and convalescent phases of COVID-19. The material from the prospective study consisted of cDNA or gDNA derived from T cells, B-cell-depleted T cells, or PBMCs. The dataset comprised deeply sampled blood TCRbeta repertoires from subjects exposed to, actively infected with, or recovered from COVID-19. The repertoires were released in a freely available public database intended as a resource for research on the immune response to SARS-CoV-2. The samples were drawn from the first 160 participants of the ongoing ImmuneRACE study and from about 1,200 subjects provided by 6 global collaborators. Nearly every sample came with metadata listing a de-identified subject ID, COVID-19 status, age in years and sex. HLA class I and class II types, where available, came from metadata supplied by the sample provider rather than from assay-based typing.

Overall study outcomes, separate from this receptor: Clinical and demographic metadata were provided uncurated, with the amount varying by source and participant.

The immunoSEQ Assay, a bias-controlled multiplex PCR, was used to amplify TCRbeta CDR3 regions from genomic DNA. Per the source publication's procedure: The number of nucleated cells in each sample was estimated by amplification of reference gene primers within the assay. To quantify the absolute abundance of each unique TCRbeta CDR3 rearrangement, sequence reads were collapsed and filtered. For each sample, productive Simpson clonality was calculated as the square root of Simpson's diversity index across productive rearrangements. TCRdb limited this immuneACCESS table to in-frame rearrangements with V and J called. A share of clones is missing; checked studies link under half to unresolved V genes, and the rest is unexplained. The DNA was the basis for D and trimming; V, J and clone size are from that table. This sample has about 150,000 clones in its table, and 65% to 85% of those were observed once. Approximately 10% of the sample belongs to the ten largest clones.

Details on this clone: Its recognized antigen is unknown. The sample holds no much larger clone one base away, and base qualities are not on file.

Whole blood was collected in K2EDTA tubes by collaborating institutions according to the institutions' own protocols. For TCRbeta analysis, collaborator samples were shipped as frozen whole blood, as isolated PBMCs, or as DNA extracted from either sample type. From cysteine to phenylalanine, the CDR3 is 13 amino acids long. Only the CDR3 part of the read is kept: 39 bases, read in frame from the first base. Between the V and J ends, shortened by 5 bases and 5 bases respectively, the junction contains 13 bases. In the germline V gene, CDR1 corresponds to SGHRS and CDR2 to YFSETQ. This receptor was taken from a man in his 70s with active or convalescent COVID-19. The rearranged segments are TRBV5-1 and TRBJ1-1; no D gene can be assigned with confidence. Sequenced: peripheral blood. The base sequence is TGCGCCAGCAGAAAGAATTGGGAGACTGAAGCTTTCTTT. This yields the protein CASRKNWETEAFF.